A selection of T cell receptor beta chains follows, all from one sample in a study of tumor-infiltrating lymphocytes in localized non-small cell lung cancer. Profiling relied on immunoSEQ multiplex PCR, and the TCRdb table lists in-frame clones only, not all of them. The profile shows about 25,000 clones, less than 70% of them singletons. The source material was lung tumor tissue. The source of these receptors is a human donor with non-small cell lung cancer. The CDR3 runs from the conserved cysteine through the conserved F or W. The D gene is left open where the match is weak. Size values are once, few and many counts, or a class for expanded clones, and some rows have none.

D,J,V,size,CDR3,DNA
.,TRBJ1-5,TRBV7-2,.,CASSPEWGGQPQHF,TGTGCCAGCAGTCCTGAGTGGGGCGGTCAGCCCCAGCATTTT
TRBD1,TRBJ1-3,TRBV5-1,once,CASSLGPTGAGNTIYF,TGCGCCAGCAGCTTGGGCCCGACAGGGGCTGGAAACACCATATATTTT
.,TRBJ1-2,TRBV2,.,CASSEDGVGYTF,TGTGCCAGCAGTGAAGACGGGGTTGGCTACACCTTC
.,TRBJ2-7,TRBV7-9,once,CASSLGGGPPEDEQYF,TGTGCCAGCAGCCTAGGGGGGGGACCCCCGGAGGACGAGCAGTACTTC
TRBD1,TRBJ2-1,TRBV30,once,CAWSTYGTGEPQFF,TGTGCCTGGAGTACCTACGGGACAGGGGAGCCGCAGTTCTTC
.,TRBJ2-7,TRBV19,.,CASSGFGRSYEQYF,TGTGCCAGTAGCGGGTTCGGTAGGAGCTACGAGCAGTACTTC
.,TRBJ1-1,TRBV6-5,once,CASGTPGEQAFF,TGTGCCAGCGGGACACCCGGAGAGCAGGCTTTCTTT
TRBD2,TRBJ2-1,TRBV9,many,CASSVAGGPLDEQFF,TGTGCCAGCAGCGTAGCGGGAGGGCCGTTGGATGAGCAGTTCTTC
TRBD1,TRBJ2-1,TRBV18,.,CASSQTGQGYNEQFF,TGTGCCAGCTCACAAACGGGACAGGGTTACAATGAGCAGTTCTTC
TRBD1,TRBJ2-1,TRBV27,.,CASSLDRAYNEQFF,TGTGCCAGCAGTTTGGACAGGGCCTACAATGAGCAGTTCTTC
TRBD2,TRBJ2-1,TRBV7-2,.,CASSLLRLAGGEQFF,TGTGCCAGCAGCTTACTGAGACTAGCGGGTGGTGAGCAGTTCTTC
.,TRBJ2-7,TRBV18,.,CASSTASLEQYF,TGTGCCAGCTCCACCGCCTCCCTAGAGCAGTACTTC
.,TRBJ2-1,TRBV21-1,few,CARGSILAYEQFF,TGTGCCAGAGGGTCCATCCTGGCATATGAGCAGTTCTTC